One and the same sample provided the 9 T cell receptor beta chains below, sequenced in a study of tumor-infiltrating lymphocytes in primary liver carcinoma. The template, roughly 510 ng total RNA, yielded TCR beta cDNA made with a constant-region primer. The TCR beta library was amplified through three nested multiplex PCR rounds in a modified ARM-PCR procedure. Amplification in the first two PCR rounds was performed using TRBV1-TRBV30 forward primers and a C-beta reverse primer for around 9 cycles each. MiXCR, run by TCRdb on the multiplex PCR reads, gives a single entry per CDR3 protein. The sample includes just over 300,000 distinct CDR3 sequences, roughly 60% of them seen just once. The authors took blood RNA from unsorted whole blood and also extracted germline DNA. The specimen was peripheral blood. The receptors derive from a woman aged 25 to 39 with primary liver carcinoma and hepatitis B virus infection.

This clonotype was detected once. This sequence joins TRBV12-3 or TRBV12-4 and TRBJ2-2, with TRBD1 identical over 8 bases. The V segment lost 6 bases and the J segment 8 bases; nucleotides outside the gene matches: 11. CDR3 length: 15 residues. CDR3 nucleotides: TGTGCCAGCAGGGGGGTTGGGACAGGTTCGGGGGAGCTGTTTTTT. This encodes CASRGVGTGSGELFF.

The rearrangement uses TRBV7-8 and TRBJ2-5; weak D call: TRBD2 (5 bases). The CDR3 runs to 15 residues. Trimming removed 0 bases from V and 4 bases from J, with 12 bases in between. Per the germline V gene, CDR1 is SGHVS and CDR2 is FQNEAQ. Here the CDR3 DNA reads TGTGCCAGCAGCTTAGCGTTGGGGAGCGGAGAGACCCAGTACTTC. It specifies CASSLALGSGETQYF. Based on the CDR3 plus reference TRBV7-8 and TRBJ2-5, the full variable domain is GAGVSQSPRYKVAKRGQDVALRCDPISGHVSLFWYQQALGQGPEFLTYFQNEAQLDKSGLPSDRFFAERPEGSVSTLKIQRTQQEDSAVYLCASSLALGSGETQYFGPGTRLLVL.

This clonotype occurred many times. CDR3 DNA sequence: TGTGCCAGCAGTTACAAGCTAGCGGATATCTACGAGCAGTACTTC. This gives the protein CASSYKLADIYEQYF. The chain employs TRBV6-5 and TRBJ2-7, with 7 positions matching TRBD2. Germline V gene data show CDR1 as MNHEY and CDR2 as SVGAGI. Trimming cost V 2 bases and J 3 bases; bases outside gene matches: 7. The length of the CDR3 is 15 residues.

Of note for this clonotype: This may arise from a read error, as a much more abundant clone is one base away. This rearrangement joins TRBV11-2 to TRBJ2-7; 8 bases map to TRBD2. The CDR3 contains 14 residues. Germline assignment: CDR1 SGHAT and CDR2 FQNNGV. CDR3 loop: CASSIGSGKYEQHF. The CDR3 coding sequence is TGTGCCAGCAGCATAGGTAGCGGGAAATACGAGCAGCACTTC.

The gene calls are TRBV5-6 and TRBJ1-1; no clear D. This CDR3 has 15 residues. Trimming removed 3 bases at V and 1 base at J, with 13 bases between. CDR1 and CDR2 from the germline V gene are SGHDT and YYEEEE. The CDR3 region is CASSSSRRRNTEAFF. CDR3 in DNA: TGTGCCAGCAGCTCCTCAAGGAGAAGGAACACTGAAGCTTTCTTT.

The chain couples TRBV12-3 or TRBV12-4 to TRBJ2-5, with 12 bases lining up with TRBD1. V shed 6 bases, J shed 5 bases, and the junction held 7 bases outside the gene matches. The CDR3 is made up of 15 amino acids. The CDR3 nucleotides read TGTGCCAGCAGGGGGACAGGGGGCAATTGGGAGACCCAGTACTTC. This encodes CASRGTGGNWETQYF.

Only one count was recorded for this clonotype. This chain joins TRBV29-1 and TRBJ1-5; D is uncertain. The CDR3 sequence is 14 residues long. Germline V lookup: CDR1 SQVTM, CDR2 ANQGSEA. Trimming left V 7 bases short and J 1 base short, with 14 bases between. The CDR3 reads CSDVIGRSNQPQHF. The DNA for the CDR3 is TGCAGCGATGTTATCGGTCGAAGCAATCAGCCCCAGCATTTT.

Comment on this clonotype: This may stem from a read error, because a much larger clone lies one nucleotide away. The CDR3 loop is CASSGTDDQPQHF. CDR3 DNA sequence: TGTGCCAGCAGTGGGACGGACGATCAGCCCCAGCATTTT. The chain is built from TRBV6-1 and TRBJ1-5; D is ambiguous. V gave up 4 bases and J gave up 5 bases, with 9 bases separating them. The germline gives CDR1 MNHNS, CDR2 SASEGT. This CDR3 contains 13 residues.

This clonotype has only a few counts. The chain couples TRBV12-3 or TRBV12-4 to TRBJ2-5; 9 bases match TRBD2. The CDR3 is 15 amino acids. The trim removed 6 bases at V and 4 bases at J, leaving 9 bases unmatched. This CDR3 is CASSPFRGRGETQYF. The DNA for the CDR3 is TGTGCCAGCAGCCCGTTTCGCGGGAGGGGAGAGACCCAGTACTTC.